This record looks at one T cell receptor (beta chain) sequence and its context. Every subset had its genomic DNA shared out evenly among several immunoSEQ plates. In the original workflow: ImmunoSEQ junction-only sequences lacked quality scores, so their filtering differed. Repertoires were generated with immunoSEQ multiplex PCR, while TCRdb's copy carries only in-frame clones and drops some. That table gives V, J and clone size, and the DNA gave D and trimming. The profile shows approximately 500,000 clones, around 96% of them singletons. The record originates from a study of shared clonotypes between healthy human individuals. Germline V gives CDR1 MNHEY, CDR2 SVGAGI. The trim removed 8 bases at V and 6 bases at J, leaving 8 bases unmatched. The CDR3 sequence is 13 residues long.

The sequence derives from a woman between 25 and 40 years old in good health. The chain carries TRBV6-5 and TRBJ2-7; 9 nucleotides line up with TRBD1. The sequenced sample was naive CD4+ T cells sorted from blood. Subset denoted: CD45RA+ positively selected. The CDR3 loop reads CASGPGQGSEQYF. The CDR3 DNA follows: TGTGCCAGCGGCCCGGGACAGGGATCCGAGCAGTACTTC.